These 22 T cell receptor beta chains were sequenced from one sample in a study of T cells in Graves' hyperthyroidism and ophthalmopathy. RNA transcripts were the template for amplifying TCR beta CDR3 regions. When the TCR CDR3 underwent first-round RT-PCR, the HTBI primer set was used. TCRdb called the multiplex PCR reads again in MiXCR, with one record for every CDR3 protein. The sample lists about 600,000 distinct CDR3 sequences, 14% occurring once. The sequencing sample was made of blood. These receptors were taken from a woman aged 18-29 years with Graves' ophthalmopathy.

This clonotype was found many times. The J gene is TRBJ2-1, the V gene TRBV4-2; weak D call: TRBD1 (6 bases). CDR1 and CDR2 from the germline V gene are LGHNA and YNFKEQ. The V gene lost 0 bases and the J gene lost 6 bases, with 15 bases spanning the gap. The CDR3 totals 16 residues. The CDR3 sequence is CASSQDLWAGANEQFF. The CDR3 DNA follows: TGTGCCAGCAGCCAAGACCTCTGGGCAGGGGCCAATGAGCAGTTCTTC.

The chain uses TRBV28 and TRBJ2-2; 8 bases map to TRBD1. Germline V lookup: CDR1 MDHEN, CDR2 SYDVKM. This CDR3 spans 16 amino acids. Trimming removed 4 bases from V and 3 bases from J; junction bases left unmatched: 7. The CDR3 loop reads CASSSADREYTGELFF. In nucleotides, the CDR3 is TGTGCCAGCAGTTCCGCGGACAGGGAGTACACCGGGGAGCTGTTTTTT. Complete variable domain (other parts from reference TRBV28 and TRBJ2-2): DVKVTQSSRYLVKRTGEKVFLECVQDMDHENMFWYRQDPGLGLRLIYFSYDVKMKEKGDIPEGYSVSREKKERFSLILESASTNQTSMYLCASSSADREYTGELFFGEGSRLTVL.

In its sample, this clonotype was seen many times. The rearrangement joins TRBV5-1 to TRBJ2-3; the match to TRBD2 covers 12 bases. V lost 5 bases, J lost 3 bases, and 4 bases stayed unmatched. CDR3 size: 15 residues. From germline, CDR1 is SGHRS and CDR2 YFSETQ. The CDR3 DNA follows: TGCGCCAGCAGGCACCTAGCGGGAGGGACAGATACGCAGTATTTT. Its protein product is CASRHLAGGTDTQYF.

In its sample, this clonotype was seen many times. This chain connects TRBV11-2 to TRBJ2-6; 7 bases fit TRBD2. This CDR3 comprises 17 residues. V shed 1 base and J 1 base; nucleotides not matched to a gene: 4. Germline-derived CDR1 and CDR2 are SGHAT and FQNNGV. CDR3 in amino acids: CASSLVAGGSGANVLTF. In nucleotides, the CDR3 is TGTGCCAGCAGCTTAGTAGCGGGTGGGTCTGGGGCCAACGTCCTGACTTTC. The full variable domain, rest sourced from reference TRBV11-2 and TRBJ2-6, is EAGVAQSPRYKIIEKRQSVAFWCNPISGHATLYWYQQILGQGPKLLIQFQNNGVVDDSQLPKDRFSAERLKGVDSTLKIQPAKLEDSAVYLCASSLVAGGSGANVLTFGAGSRLTVL.

This chain joins TRBV29-1 and TRBJ2-2; D gene uncertain. CDR1 is SQVTM, CDR2 ANQGSEA, per germline. The V end was cut by 5 bases, the J end by 0 bases, with 7 bases between. This CDR3 spans 13 amino acids. CDR3 bases: TGCAGCGTTCGTTGGACGAACACCGGGGAGCTGTTTTTT. This sequence encodes CSVRWTNTGELFF.

This clonotype came up a few times. This chain connects TRBV7-3 to TRBJ1-6; D is perhaps TRBD1 (5 bases). Looked up from germline, CDR1 is SGHTA and CDR2 is FQGTGA. Trimming removed 0 bases from V and 9 bases from J, with 9 bases in between. The CDR3 covers 14 residues. In DNA, the CDR3 is TGTGCCAGCAGCTTAACAGGGGAGATTTCACCCCTCCACTTT. It yields the protein CASSLTGEISPLHF.

This clonotype was seen ten or more times. The chain has TRBV5-1 and TRBJ2-5; D is undetermined. V was shortened by 0 bases and J by 4 bases, with 7 bases between the two germline ends. This CDR3 is built from 13 residues. CDR1 is SGHRS, CDR2 YFSETQ, per germline. The CDR3 DNA sequence: TGCGCCAGCAGCTTGGGCCACCGAGAGACCCAGTACTTC. Its protein is CASSLGHRETQYF.

Many counts were recorded for this clonotype. The chain carries TRBV28 and TRBJ1-1; D call uncertain. This CDR3 is 15 amino acids long. Deletions cut 1 base from V and 1 base from J, with 10 bases between. Per germline, CDR1 MDHEN and CDR2 SYDVKM. The CDR3 sequence: CASSLSEHPNTEAFF. CDR3 DNA sequence: TGTGCCAGCAGTTTATCGGAACACCCGAACACTGAAGCTTTCTTT.

Details on this clonotype: Just one base apart from a much larger clone, this may be a read error. V and J are TRBV25-1 and TRBJ1-4, with D unclear. Germline V gene data show CDR1 as MGHDK and CDR2 as SYGVNS. This CDR3 has 15 amino acids. CDR3 DNA sequence: TGTGCCGGCAGTGAAATAACGAGAGGGAATGAAAAACTGTTTTTT. Translated, it gives CAGSEITRGNEKLFF.

The rearrangement joins TRBV11-3 to TRBJ2-2; 11 nucleotides align to TRBD2. The trim removed 3 bases at V and 7 bases at J, leaving 4 bases unmatched. Germline CDR1 reads SGHNT; CDR2 reads YENEEA. The CDR3 runs 15 residues. In nucleotides, the CDR3 is TGTGCCAGCAGCTTTGGACTAGCGGGTTACGGGGAGCTGTTTTTT. Its protein is CASSFGLAGYGELFF.

The chain couples TRBV19 to TRBJ1-1; D is ambiguous. There are 15 residues in the CDR3. Per the germline V gene, CDR1 is LNHDA and CDR2 is SQIVND (reference sequence). Trimming pared 5 bases from V and 4 bases from J, leaving 17 bases between. CDR3 nucleotides: TGTGCCAGTAGTCCCCCCTTGGGGTTTGGCACTGAAGCTTTCTTT. This translates into CASSPPLGFGTEAFF.

This clonotype was picked up a small number of times. The chain links TRBV12-3 or TRBV12-4 to TRBJ2-4, with D unresolved. Trimming removed 5 bases from V and 3 bases from J, with 8 bases in between. CDR3 length equals 13 residues. CDR3 nucleotides: TGTGCCAGCAGTAGTTGGGGCAAAAACATTCAGTACTTC. Protein product: CASSSWGKNIQYF.

This clonotype was seen ten or more times. V and J are TRBV2 and TRBJ1-4; the D gene is possibly TRBD1 (5 bases). The V end lost 2 bases, the J end lost 5 bases, and 12 bases lay between the germline ends. CDR3 length equals 15 residues. The germline V gene has CDR1 SNHLY and CDR2 FYNNEI. The CDR3 reads CASSESPGWNEKLFF. The CDR3 DNA follows: TGTGCCAGCAGTGAATCTCCAGGGTGGAATGAAAAACTGTTTTTT.

The table lists this clonotype with a few counts. The chain couples TRBV9 to TRBJ2-2; maybe TRBD2 (5 bases). Per germline, CDR1 SGDLS and CDR2 YYNGEE. The length of the CDR3 is 14 residues. The germline V and J ends were trimmed by 5 bases and 5 bases, with 13 bases remaining between them. In nucleotides, the CDR3 is TGTGCCAGCAGTGGTCGGGGATCGACCGGGGAGCTGTTTTTT. As protein: CASSGRGSTGELFF.

This clonotype showed up many times. This rearrangement joins TRBV11-2 to TRBJ1-5, with D possibly TRBD1 on 5 matching bases. V lost 2 bases to trimming and J lost 7 bases, with 12 bases between them. The CDR3 loop spans 14 amino acids. CDR1 and CDR2 from the germline V gene are SGHAT and FQNNGV. DNA of the CDR3: TGTGCCAGCAGCTTATTAGGGGTTGGGCAGCCCCAGCATTTT. This gives the protein CASSLLGVGQPQHF.

There are many counts of this clonotype. This chain links TRBV5-1 with TRBJ2-7; 10 bases match TRBD2. The ends lost 4 bases at V and 2 bases at J; junction bases unmatched: 6. CDR3 size: 15 residues. In germline, CDR1 is SGHRS, CDR2 YFSETQ. CDR3 amino acids: CASSASTSGPYEQYF. Here the CDR3 DNA reads TGCGCCAGCAGCGCATCGACTAGCGGGCCCTACGAGCAGTACTTC. The variable domain in full, completed from reference TRBV5-1 and TRBJ2-7, reads KAGVTQTPRYLIKTRGQQVTLSCSPISGHRSVSWYQQTPGQGLQFLFEYFSETQRNKGNFPGRFSGRQFSNSRSEMNVSTLELGDSALYLCASSASTSGPYEQYFGPGTRLTVT.

CDR3 sequence (DNA): TGTGCCAGCAAGGCTAGCGGGATGAGTAATGAGCAGTACTTC. It is translated as CASKASGMSNEQYF. The chain couples TRBV6-1 to TRBJ2-1; 9 bases are a match to TRBD2. The assigned J gene may be wrong: the sequence end matches TRBJ2-7 better. The CDR3 has 14 residues. From germline, CDR1 is MNHNS and CDR2 SASEGT.

This clonotype appeared many times. The gene calls are TRBV6-2 or TRBV6-3 and TRBJ2-7; 8 nucleotides align to TRBD1. This CDR3 has 17 residues. Germline V gene lookup returns CDR1 MNHEY and CDR2 SVGEGT. V lost 2 bases to trimming and J lost 1 base; unmatched junction nucleotides: 10. The CDR3 is CASSYGHGQGGSYEQYF. CDR3 DNA: TGTGCCAGCAGTTACGGCCACGGACAGGGTGGGTCCTACGAGCAGTACTTC.

Many counts were recorded for this clonotype. V is TRBV9 and J is TRBJ2-7; TRBD1 or TRBD2 may be the D gene (6 bases each). This CDR3 region has 16 residues. Trimming shortened V by 4 bases and J by 6 bases, and 23 bases separated the two germline ends. CDR1 and CDR2 (germline): SGDLS, YYNGEE. CDR3 sequence reads: CASSNDRGLDPTEQYF. Here the CDR3 DNA reads TGTGCCAGCAGCAACGATCGGGGGCTAGACCCTACCGAGCAGTACTTC.

The table lists this clonotype with many counts. This chain connects TRBV18 to TRBJ1-2; a possible D gene is TRBD1 (5 bases). The length of the CDR3 is 13 residues. V lost 2 bases, J lost 8 bases, and 12 bases lay in between. Germline CDR1 and CDR2: KGHSH and LQKENI. The CDR3 loop reads CASSPEGKGGYTF. The CDR3, as DNA: TGTGCCAGCTCACCAGAGGGGAAGGGAGGCTACACCTTC.

This clonotype has a count of ten or more. The V and J genes are TRBV27 and TRBJ1-1; the D is unclear. This CDR3 region has 13 residues. The germline V and J ends were trimmed by 5 bases and 0 bases, with 7 bases remaining between them. Per the germline V gene, CDR1 is MNHEY and CDR2 is SMNVEV (reference sequence). This CDR3 reads CASSIGLNTEAFF. CDR3 coding DNA: TGTGCCAGCAGTATTGGTTTGAACACTGAAGCTTTCTTT.

The chain links TRBV6-1 to TRBJ1-1, with 7 bases lining up with TRBD1. Germline-derived CDR1 and CDR2 are MNHNS and SASEGT. V shed 6 bases, J shed 11 bases, and the junction held 15 bases outside the gene matches. This CDR3 comprises 14 residues. For the CDR3, the DNA is TGTGCCAGCAGCCGAGGTCTGGCGGACAGGTTTGCTTTCTTT. It translates to CASSRGLADRFAFF.